This T cell receptor beta chain was retrieved from a study of T cells in Graves' hyperthyroidism and ophthalmopathy. V dropped 6 bases and J dropped 1 base, with 14 bases sitting between them. CDR1 SGHTA and CDR2 FQGTGA come from the germline V gene. This CDR3 region has 15 residues. Authors of the study amplified TCR beta CDR3 regions from RNA transcripts. In the first-round RT-PCR of the TCR CDR3, the HTBI primer set was used. TCRdb re-called the multiplex PCR reads with MiXCR, one entry per CDR3 protein. The sample carries roughly 800,000 distinct CDR3 sequences, 35% to 45% recorded once. The gene calls are TRBV7-3 and TRBJ2-3; no firm D call. This clonotype originated in a young man with Graves' hyperthyroidism. Sequencing was done on a sample of blood. CDR3 coding DNA: TGTGCCAGCAGTCCCACCCATCGGGGCACAGATACGCAGTATTTT. Its protein is CASSPTHRGTDTQYF.